This T cell receptor (beta chain) was identified during a study of control samples from healthy donors and cancer patients. The data were produced by immunoSEQ multiplex PCR, yet TCRdb's version contains in-frame clones alone and is incomplete. The sample includes 150,000 to 200,000 clones, roughly 95% of them seen just once. In this sample, this clone turned up once. The germline V gene encodes CDR1 DFQATT and CDR2 SNEGSKA (reference sequence). V shed 3 bases and J shed 6 bases, with 5 bases lying between them. The CDR3 extends over 10 amino acids. The V gene is TRBV20-1, the J gene TRBJ1-1; D gene unclear. The sequenced material came from blood. The clonotype was recovered from a woman in her 30s in good health. CDR3 sequence: CSARLPEAFF. The CDR3 coding sequence is TGCAGTGCTAGGCTCCCTGAAGCTTTCTTT.